The source of this TCR beta chain is a study of memory B cells and T cells in multiple sclerosis. Stimulus-free culture yielded autoproliferating CFSE-dim and non-proliferating CFSE-high T cells, each sequenced separately. Replicate wells were pooled after approximately seven days of stimulus-free culture of some 50 million CFSE-labeled PBMCs. This CDR3 has 15 residues. V lost 5 bases and J lost 8; bases outside the gene matches: 7. From germline, CDR1 is LNHDA and CDR2 SQIVND (reference sequence). Here immunoSEQ multiplex PCR was the method, and the copy in TCRdb shows in-frame clones only, minus some. The sample has around 50,000 clones, over 70% seen once. This clone was seen only once. As yet, its antigen is unknown.

Source material: PBMCs from blood kept in culture. The chain carries TRBV19 and TRBJ2-1; TRBD2 aligns across 12 bases. This sequence originates from a human donor with multiple sclerosis. CDR3 DNA: TGTGCCAGTAGTCCCCTAGCGGGGGGGCCCGATGAGCAGTTCTTC. Protein: CASSPLAGGPDEQFF.